This TCR beta chain comes out of a study of blood T cell repertoires in COVID-19. Study-wide context: The United States, Italy and Spain provided the acute and convalescent COVID-19 samples. PBMCs, B-cell-depleted T cells, or T cells were the source of the cDNA or gDNA that made up the material.

The germline V gene encodes CDR1 MDHEN and CDR2 SYDVKM. The CDR3 sequence is 17 residues long. Trimming cost V 4 bases and J 6 bases; bases outside gene matches: 14. In the authors' workflow: Amplification of reference gene primers was used by the study to estimate nucleated cell counts. Data came from immunoSEQ multiplex PCR; TCRdb stores just in-frame clones and leaves some out. Clone size and V and J calls were adopted from that table, with D and trimming inferred from the DNA. Of roughly 87,000 clones listed, roughly 89% are singletons. The genes are TRBV28 and TRBJ2-3; 9 bases line up with TRBD2. Sequenced: peripheral blood. The sequence came from an elderly woman with active COVID-19. Here the CDR3 reads CASSSLSSGTPRDTQYF. Written as DNA, the CDR3 is TGTGCCAGCAGTTCCCTATCTAGCGGGACCCCCCGGGATACGCAGTATTTT.